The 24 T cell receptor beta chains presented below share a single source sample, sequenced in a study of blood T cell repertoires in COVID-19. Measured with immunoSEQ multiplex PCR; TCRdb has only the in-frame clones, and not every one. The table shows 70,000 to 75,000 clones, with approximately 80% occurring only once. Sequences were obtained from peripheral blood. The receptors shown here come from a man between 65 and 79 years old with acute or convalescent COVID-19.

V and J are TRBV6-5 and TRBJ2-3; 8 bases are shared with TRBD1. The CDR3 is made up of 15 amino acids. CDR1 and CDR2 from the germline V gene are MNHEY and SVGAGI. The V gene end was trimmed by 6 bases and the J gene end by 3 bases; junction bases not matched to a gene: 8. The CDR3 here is CASRAQGAITDTQYF. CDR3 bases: TGTGCCAGCAGAGCTCAGGGGGCGATAACAGATACGCAGTATTTT.

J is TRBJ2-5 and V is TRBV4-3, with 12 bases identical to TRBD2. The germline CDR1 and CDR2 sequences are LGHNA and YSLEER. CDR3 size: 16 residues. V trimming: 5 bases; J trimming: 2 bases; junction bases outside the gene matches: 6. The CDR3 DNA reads TGCGCCAGCAGCTCGACCCTAGCGGGAGGGCAAGAGACCCAGTACTTC. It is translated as CASSSTLAGGQETQYF.

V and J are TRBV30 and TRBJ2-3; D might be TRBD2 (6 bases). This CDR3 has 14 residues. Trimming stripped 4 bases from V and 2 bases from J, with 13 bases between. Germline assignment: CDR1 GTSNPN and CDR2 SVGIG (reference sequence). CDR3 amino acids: CAWIRAGTTDTQYF. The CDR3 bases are TGTGCCTGGATAAGGGCGGGAACCACAGATACGCAGTATTTT.

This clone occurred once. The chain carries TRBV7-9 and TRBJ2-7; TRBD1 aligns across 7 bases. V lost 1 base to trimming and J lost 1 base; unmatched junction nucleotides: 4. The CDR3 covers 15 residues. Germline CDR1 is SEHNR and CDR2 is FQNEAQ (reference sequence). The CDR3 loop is CASSLGRQGSYEQYF. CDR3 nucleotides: TGTGCCAGCAGCTTAGGGAGACAGGGATCCTACGAGCAGTACTTC. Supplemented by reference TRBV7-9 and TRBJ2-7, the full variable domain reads DTGVSQNPRHKITKRGQNVTFRCDPISEHNRLYWYRQTLGQGPEFLTYFQNEAQLEKSRLLSDRFSAERPKGSFSTLEIQRTEQGDSAMYLCASSLGRQGSYEQYFGPGTRLTVT.

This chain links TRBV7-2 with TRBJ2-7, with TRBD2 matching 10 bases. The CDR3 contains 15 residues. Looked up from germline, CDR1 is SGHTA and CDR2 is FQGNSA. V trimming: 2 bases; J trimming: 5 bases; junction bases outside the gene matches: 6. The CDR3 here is CASSLLAGDRHEQYF. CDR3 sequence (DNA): TGTGCCAGCAGCTTACTAGCGGGAGACCGCCACGAGCAGTACTTC.

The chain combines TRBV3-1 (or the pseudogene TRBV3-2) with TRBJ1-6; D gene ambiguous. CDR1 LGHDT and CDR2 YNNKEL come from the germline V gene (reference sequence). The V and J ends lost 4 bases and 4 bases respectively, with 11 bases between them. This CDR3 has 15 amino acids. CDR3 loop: CASSRQAGYNSPLHF. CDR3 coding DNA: TGTGCCAGCAGCCGTCAGGCGGGGTATAATTCACCCCTCCACTTT.

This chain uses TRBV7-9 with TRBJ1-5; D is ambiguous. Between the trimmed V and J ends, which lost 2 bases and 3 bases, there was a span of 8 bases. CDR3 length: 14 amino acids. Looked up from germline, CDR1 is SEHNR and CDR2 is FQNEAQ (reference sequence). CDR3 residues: CASSLNSPNQPQHF. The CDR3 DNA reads TGTGCCAGCAGCTTAAACTCCCCCAATCAGCCCCAGCATTTT.

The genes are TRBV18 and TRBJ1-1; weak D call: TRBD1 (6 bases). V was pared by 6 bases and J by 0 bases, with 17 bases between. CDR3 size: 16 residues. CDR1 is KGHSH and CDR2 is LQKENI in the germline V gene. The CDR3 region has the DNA TGTGCCAGCTCGACGGCCCCAGGGGTCGTGAACACTGAAGCTTTCTTT. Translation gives CASSTAPGVVNTEAFF. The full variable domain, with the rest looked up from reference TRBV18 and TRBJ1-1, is NAGVMQNPRHLVRRRGQEARLRCSPMKGHSHVYWYRQLPEEGLKFMVYLQKENIIDESGMPKERFSAEFPKEGPSILRIQQVVRGDSAAYFCASSTAPGVVNTEAFFGQGTRLTVV.

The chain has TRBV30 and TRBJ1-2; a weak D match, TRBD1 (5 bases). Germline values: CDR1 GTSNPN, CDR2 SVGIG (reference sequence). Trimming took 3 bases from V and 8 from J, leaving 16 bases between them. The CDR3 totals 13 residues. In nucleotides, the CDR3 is TGTGCCTGGAGGAACTGGGGGGGTTGGGGCTACACCTTC. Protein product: CAWRNWGGWGYTF.

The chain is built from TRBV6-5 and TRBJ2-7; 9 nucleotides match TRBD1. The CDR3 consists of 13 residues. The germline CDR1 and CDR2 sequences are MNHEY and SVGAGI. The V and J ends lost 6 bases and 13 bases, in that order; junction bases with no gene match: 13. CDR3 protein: CASSAGTGINLYF. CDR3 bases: TGTGCCAGCAGCGCTGGGACAGGGATTAACCTTTACTTC.

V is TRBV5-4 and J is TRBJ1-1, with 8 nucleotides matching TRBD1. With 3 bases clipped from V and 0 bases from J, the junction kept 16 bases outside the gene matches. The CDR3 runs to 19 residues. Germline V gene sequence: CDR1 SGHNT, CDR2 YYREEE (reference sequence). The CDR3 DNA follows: TGTGCCAGCAGCTACACTAGGACAGGGCGAAGGTCCCTGAACACTGAAGCTTTCTTT. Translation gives CASSYTRTGRRSLNTEAFF.

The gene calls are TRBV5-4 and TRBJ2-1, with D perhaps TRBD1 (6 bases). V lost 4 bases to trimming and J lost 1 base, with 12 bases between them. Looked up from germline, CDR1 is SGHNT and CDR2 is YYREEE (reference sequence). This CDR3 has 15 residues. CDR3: CASSRRGYSYNEQFF. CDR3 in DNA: TGTGCCAGCAGCCGCAGGGGTTATTCCTACAATGAGCAGTTCTTC.

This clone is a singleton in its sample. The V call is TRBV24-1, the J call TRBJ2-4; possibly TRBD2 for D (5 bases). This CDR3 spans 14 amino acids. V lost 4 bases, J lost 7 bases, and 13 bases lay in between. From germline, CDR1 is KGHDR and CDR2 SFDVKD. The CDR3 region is CATSDVTRNNIQYF. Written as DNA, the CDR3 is TGTGCCACCAGTGACGTAACTAGAAACAACATTCAGTACTTC.

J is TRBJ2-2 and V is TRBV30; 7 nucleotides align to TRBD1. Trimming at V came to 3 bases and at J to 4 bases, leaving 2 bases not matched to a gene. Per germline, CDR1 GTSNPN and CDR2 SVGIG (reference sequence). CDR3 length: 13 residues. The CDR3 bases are TGTGCCTGGAGGACAGGGAGCACCGGGGAGCTGTTTTTT. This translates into CAWRTGSTGELFF.

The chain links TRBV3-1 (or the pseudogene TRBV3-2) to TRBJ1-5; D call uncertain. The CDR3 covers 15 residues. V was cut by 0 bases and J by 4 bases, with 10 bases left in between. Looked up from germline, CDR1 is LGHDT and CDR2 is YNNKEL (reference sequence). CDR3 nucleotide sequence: TGTGCCAGCAGCCAAGATCGTCTTACAAATCAGCCCCAGCATTTT. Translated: CASSQDRLTNQPQHF.

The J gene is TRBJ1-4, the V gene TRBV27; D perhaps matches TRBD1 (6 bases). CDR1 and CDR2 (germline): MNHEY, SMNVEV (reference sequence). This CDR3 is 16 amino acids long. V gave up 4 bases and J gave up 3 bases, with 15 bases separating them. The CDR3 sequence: CASSYQGRASNEKLFF. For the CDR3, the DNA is TGTGCCAGCAGTTATCAGGGGCGCGCGTCTAATGAAAAACTGTTTTTT.

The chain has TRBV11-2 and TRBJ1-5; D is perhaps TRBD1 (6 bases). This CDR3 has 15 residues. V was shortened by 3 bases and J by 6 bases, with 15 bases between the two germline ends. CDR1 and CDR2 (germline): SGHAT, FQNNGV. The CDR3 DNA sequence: TGTGCCAGCAGCTTGGGAGGGGGGATAGGTCAGCCCCAGCATTTT. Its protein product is CASSLGGGIGQPQHF.

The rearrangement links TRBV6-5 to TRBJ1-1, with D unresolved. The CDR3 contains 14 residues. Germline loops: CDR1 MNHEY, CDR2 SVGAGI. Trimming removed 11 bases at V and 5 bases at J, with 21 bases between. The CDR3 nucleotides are TGTGCCGGCCGCCTTACAGTTGGGTTGACTGAAGCTTTCTTT. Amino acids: CAGRLTVGLTEAFF.

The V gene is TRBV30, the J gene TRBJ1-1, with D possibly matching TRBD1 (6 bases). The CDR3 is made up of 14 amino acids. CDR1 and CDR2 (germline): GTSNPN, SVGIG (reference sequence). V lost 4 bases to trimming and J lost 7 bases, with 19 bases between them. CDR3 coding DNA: TGTGCCTGGACCTCAGGGGCCGGGTATGATGAAGCTTTCTTT. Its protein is CAWTSGAGYDEAFF. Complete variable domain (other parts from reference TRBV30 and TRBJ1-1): SQTIHQWPATLVQPVGSPLSLECTVEGTSNPNLYWYRQAAGRGLQLLFYSVGIGQISSEVPQNLSASRPQDRQFILSSKKLLLSDSGFYLCAWTSGAGYDEAFFGQGTRLTVV.

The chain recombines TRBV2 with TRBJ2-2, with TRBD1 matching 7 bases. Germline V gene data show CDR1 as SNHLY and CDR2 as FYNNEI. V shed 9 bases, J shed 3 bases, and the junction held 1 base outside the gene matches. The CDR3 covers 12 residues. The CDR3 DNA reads TGTGCCAGTGACAGGGACACCGGGGAGCTGTTTTTT. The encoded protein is CASDRDTGELFF.

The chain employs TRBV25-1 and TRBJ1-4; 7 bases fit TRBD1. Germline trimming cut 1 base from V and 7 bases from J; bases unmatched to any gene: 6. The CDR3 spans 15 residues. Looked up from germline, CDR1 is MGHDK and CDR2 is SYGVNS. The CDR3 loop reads CASSESGQFPEKLFF. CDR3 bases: TGTGCCAGCAGTGAATCGGGACAGTTTCCTGAAAAACTGTTTTTT.

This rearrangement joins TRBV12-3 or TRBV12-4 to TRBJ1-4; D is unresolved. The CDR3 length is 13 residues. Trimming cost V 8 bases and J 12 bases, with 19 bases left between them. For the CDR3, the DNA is TGTGCCAGCGACATGGGCCTAAAGTCGGAACTGTTTTTT. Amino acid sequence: CASDMGLKSELFF.

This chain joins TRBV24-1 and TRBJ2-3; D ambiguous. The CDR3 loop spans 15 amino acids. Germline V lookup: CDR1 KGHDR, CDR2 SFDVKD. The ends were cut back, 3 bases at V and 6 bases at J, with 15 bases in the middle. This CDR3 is CATSDPLGGPDTQYF. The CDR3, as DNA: TGTGCCACCAGTGATCCTCTGGGTGGGCCTGATACGCAGTATTTT.

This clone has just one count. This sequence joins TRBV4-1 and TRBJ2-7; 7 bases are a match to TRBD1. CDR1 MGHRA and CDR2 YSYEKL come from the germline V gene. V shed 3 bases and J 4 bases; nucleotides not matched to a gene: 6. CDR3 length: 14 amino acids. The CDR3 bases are TGCGCCAGCAGCCACAACTTACAGGGGTACGAGCAGTACTTC. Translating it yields CASSHNLQGYEQYF.